Listed below are T cell receptor beta chains from one sample, sequenced in a study of identical twins. TCRdb re-analysed the 5' RACE reads in MiXCR, keeping a single row per CDR3 protein. Among hundreds of thousands of distinct CDR3 sequences, 6.1% were seen once, and the ten largest hold roughly 1.6%. Input material: naive T cells sorted from blood. These TCRs come from a man younger than 35 in good health. The CDR3 runs from the conserved cysteine through the conserved F or W. Each record gives: J gene, V gene, CDR3 protein.

j_gene: TRBJ2-2
v_gene: TRBV6-1
CDR3aa: CATVGGPPNTGELFF

j_gene: TRBJ2-1
v_gene: TRBV11-3
CDR3aa: CASSFSGTASGNEQFF

j_gene: TRBJ2-7
v_gene: TRBV7-3
CDR3aa: CASSLGAGGEQYF

j_gene: TRBJ2-3
v_gene: TRBV11-2
CDR3aa: CASSEVQQFINTQYF

j_gene: TRBJ2-3
v_gene: TRBV20-1
CDR3aa: CSARNPQYF

j_gene: TRBJ2-2
v_gene: TRBV30
CDR3aa: CAWSVLLGAGTGELFF

j_gene: TRBJ2-7
v_gene: TRBV28
CDR3aa: CASRLTGYEQYF

j_gene: TRBJ2-5
v_gene: TRBV20-1
CDR3aa: CSARDRTGGETQYF

j_gene: TRBJ1-2
v_gene: TRBV7-9
CDR3aa: CASSLFSTAAVYGYTF

j_gene: TRBJ2-1
v_gene: TRBV4-3
CDR3aa: CASSQESGRAQGEQFF

j_gene: TRBJ2-7
v_gene: TRBV20-1
CDR3aa: CSAITATRVEEQYF

j_gene: TRBJ2-5
v_gene: TRBV15
CDR3aa: CATSPLGLAGQETQYF

j_gene: TRBJ2-7
v_gene: TRBV12-3/TRBV12-4
CDR3aa: CASSLGGGPSYEQYF

j_gene: TRBJ1-4
v_gene: TRBV20-1
CDR3aa: CSATKQGIEKLFF

j_gene: TRBJ2-2
v_gene: TRBV10-3
CDR3aa: CAITRESTGELFF

j_gene: TRBJ2-2
v_gene: TRBV15
CDR3aa: CATSGDRGYTGELFF

j_gene: TRBJ2-7
v_gene: TRBV6-2/TRBV6-3
CDR3aa: CASVTPTDYPPWEQYF

j_gene: TRBJ2-1
v_gene: TRBV5-1
CDR3aa: CASSLPLREGLSEQFF

j_gene: TRBJ2-4
v_gene: TRBV12-3/TRBV12-4
CDR3aa: CASSLMAGAKNIQYF

j_gene: TRBJ2-7
v_gene: TRBV6-5
CDR3aa: CASSYSWTGLYEQYF

j_gene: TRBJ2-2
v_gene: TRBV28
CDR3aa: CASSLVAGEAGELFF

j_gene: TRBJ2-5
v_gene: TRBV7-9
CDR3aa: CASSLGDRTGETQYF

j_gene: TRBJ2-1
v_gene: TRBV12-5
CDR3aa: CASGLRAGSFFYNEQFF

j_gene: TRBJ2-3
v_gene: TRBV9
CDR3aa: CASSVDLAGMLTDTQYF

j_gene: TRBJ1-2
v_gene: TRBV6-2/TRBV6-3
CDR3aa: CASLLPTPGEINYGYTF

j_gene: TRBJ2-1
v_gene: TRBV5-1
CDR3aa: CASSLLEKGEQFF

j_gene: TRBJ2-2
v_gene: TRBV20-1
CDR3aa: CSALDGGSHTGELFF

j_gene: TRBJ2-5
v_gene: TRBV24-1
CDR3aa: CATSDPKRGIYGETQYF

j_gene: TRBJ1-2
v_gene: TRBV12-3/TRBV12-4
CDR3aa: CASSPATIYGYTF

j_gene: TRBJ2-7
v_gene: TRBV7-6
CDR3aa: CASSFILAEQYF

j_gene: TRBJ1-1
v_gene: TRBV5-1
CDR3aa: CASSLDRGLNTEAFF

j_gene: TRBJ2-5
v_gene: TRBV27
CDR3aa: CASSNQYQETQYF

j_gene: TRBJ2-7
v_gene: TRBV9
CDR3aa: CASSPRGAGYEQYF

j_gene: TRBJ2-2
v_gene: TRBV15
CDR3aa: CATSRLRETNTGELFF

j_gene: TRBJ2-4
v_gene: TRBV28
CDR3aa: CASSQTGLSKNIQYF

j_gene: TRBJ1-3
v_gene: TRBV6-1
CDR3aa: CASSHKGDSGNTIYF

j_gene: TRBJ2-7
v_gene: TRBV5-5
CDR3aa: CASRMRPGGSGPYEQYF

j_gene: TRBJ1-1
v_gene: TRBV9
CDR3aa: CASSKQGNTEAFF

j_gene: TRBJ2-5
v_gene: TRBV4-2
CDR3aa: CASSQEFQETQYF

j_gene: TRBJ2-2
v_gene: TRBV28
CDR3aa: CASSRPTSGVNTGELFF

j_gene: TRBJ2-1
v_gene: TRBV10-2
CDR3aa: CASSKTGGGEQFF

j_gene: TRBJ2-1
v_gene: TRBV20-1
CDR3aa: CSASGLDEQFF

j_gene: TRBJ1-4
v_gene: TRBV29-1
CDR3aa: CSGKDRVGEKLFF

j_gene: TRBJ2-3
v_gene: TRBV28
CDR3aa: CASTERRDTQYF

j_gene: TRBJ2-1
v_gene: TRBV15
CDR3aa: CATSRQSWEQFF

j_gene: TRBJ2-3
v_gene: TRBV20-1
CDR3aa: CSAGGGSTDTQYF

j_gene: TRBJ2-1
v_gene: TRBV27
CDR3aa: CASSTSGRLYNEQFF

j_gene: TRBJ2-5
v_gene: TRBV28
CDR3aa: CASSLTAGVETQYF

j_gene: TRBJ1-5
v_gene: TRBV30
CDR3aa: CAWSVRQGSYGQPQHF

j_gene: TRBJ1-1
v_gene: TRBV2
CDR3aa: CASSVEGSMNTEAFF

j_gene: TRBJ2-7
v_gene: TRBV27
CDR3aa: CASRLNGRGNEQYF